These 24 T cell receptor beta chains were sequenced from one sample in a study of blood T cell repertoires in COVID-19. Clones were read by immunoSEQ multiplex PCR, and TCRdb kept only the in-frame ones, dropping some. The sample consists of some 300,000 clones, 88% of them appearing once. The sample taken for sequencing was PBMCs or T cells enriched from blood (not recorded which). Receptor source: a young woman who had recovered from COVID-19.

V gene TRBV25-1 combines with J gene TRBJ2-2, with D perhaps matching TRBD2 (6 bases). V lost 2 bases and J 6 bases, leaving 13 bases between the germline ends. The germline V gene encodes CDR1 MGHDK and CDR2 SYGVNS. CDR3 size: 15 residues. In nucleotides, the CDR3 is TGTGCCAGCAGTGAAGGGGGTCGGGGGTCCGGGGAGCTGTTTTTT. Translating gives CASSEGGRGSGELFF.

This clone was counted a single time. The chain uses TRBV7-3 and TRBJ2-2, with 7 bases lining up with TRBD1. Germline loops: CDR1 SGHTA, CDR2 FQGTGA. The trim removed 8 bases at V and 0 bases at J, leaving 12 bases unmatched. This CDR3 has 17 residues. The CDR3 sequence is CASVATKGGPNTGELFF. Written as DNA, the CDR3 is TGTGCCAGCGTGGCAACGAAAGGGGGCCCGAACACCGGGGAGCTGTTTTTT. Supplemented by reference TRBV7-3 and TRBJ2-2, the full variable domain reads GAGVSQTPSNKVTEKGKYVELRCDPISGHTALYWYRQSLGQGPEFLIYFQGTGAADDSGLPNDRFFAVRPEGSVSTLKIQRTERGDSAVYLCASVATKGGPNTGELFFGEGSRLTVL.

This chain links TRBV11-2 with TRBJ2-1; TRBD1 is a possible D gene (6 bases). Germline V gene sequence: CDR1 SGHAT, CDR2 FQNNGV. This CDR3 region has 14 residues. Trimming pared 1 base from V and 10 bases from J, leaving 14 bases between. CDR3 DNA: TGTGCCAGCAGCTTAGTTTTATCAGGGGACGAGCAGTTCTTC. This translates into CASSLVLSGDEQFF.

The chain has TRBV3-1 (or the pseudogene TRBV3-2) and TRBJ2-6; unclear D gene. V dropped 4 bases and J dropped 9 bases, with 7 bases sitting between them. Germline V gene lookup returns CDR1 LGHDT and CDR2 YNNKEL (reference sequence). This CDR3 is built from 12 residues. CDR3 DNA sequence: TGTGCCAGCAGCCCGGAGATCAACGTCCTGACTTTC. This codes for CASSPEINVLTF.

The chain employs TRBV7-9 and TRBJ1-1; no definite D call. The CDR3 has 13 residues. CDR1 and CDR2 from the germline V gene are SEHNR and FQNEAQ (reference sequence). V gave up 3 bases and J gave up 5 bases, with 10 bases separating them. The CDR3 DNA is TGTGCCAGCAGCTTGGACGGACTAACTGAAGCTTTCTTT. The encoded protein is CASSLDGLTEAFF.

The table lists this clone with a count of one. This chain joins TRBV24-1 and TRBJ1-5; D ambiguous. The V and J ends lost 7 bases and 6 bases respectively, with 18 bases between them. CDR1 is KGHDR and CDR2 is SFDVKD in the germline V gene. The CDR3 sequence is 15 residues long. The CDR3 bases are TGTGCCACCAGCGAGGGCGGCGAAGGGAGTCAGCCCCAGCATTTT. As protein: CATSEGGEGSQPQHF.

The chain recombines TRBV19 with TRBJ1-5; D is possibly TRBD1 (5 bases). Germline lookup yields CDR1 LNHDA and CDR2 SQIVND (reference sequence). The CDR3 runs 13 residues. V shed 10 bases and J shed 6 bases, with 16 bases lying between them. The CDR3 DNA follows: TGTGCCACCCGGCGGGGGTTAGGTCAGCCCCAGCATTTT. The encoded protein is CATRRGLGQPQHF.

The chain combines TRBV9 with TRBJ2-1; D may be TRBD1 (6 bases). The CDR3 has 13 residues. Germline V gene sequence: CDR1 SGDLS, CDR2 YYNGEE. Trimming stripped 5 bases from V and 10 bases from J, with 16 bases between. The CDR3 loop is CASRDGTTQEQFF. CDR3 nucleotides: TGTGCCAGCAGAGATGGGACAACCCAAGAGCAGTTCTTC.

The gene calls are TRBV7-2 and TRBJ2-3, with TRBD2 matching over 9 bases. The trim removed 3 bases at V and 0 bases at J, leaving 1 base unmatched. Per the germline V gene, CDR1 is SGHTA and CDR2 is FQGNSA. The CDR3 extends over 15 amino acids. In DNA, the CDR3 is TGTGCCAGCAGCTTTACTAGCGGGAGCACAGATACGCAGTATTTT. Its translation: CASSFTSGSTDTQYF.

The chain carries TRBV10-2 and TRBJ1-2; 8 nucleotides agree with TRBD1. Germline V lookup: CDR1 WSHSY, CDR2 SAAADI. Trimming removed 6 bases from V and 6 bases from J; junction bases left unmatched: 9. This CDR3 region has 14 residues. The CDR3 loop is CASRQGVTVDGYTF. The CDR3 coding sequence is TGCGCCAGCAGACAGGGGGTCACAGTGGATGGCTACACCTTC.

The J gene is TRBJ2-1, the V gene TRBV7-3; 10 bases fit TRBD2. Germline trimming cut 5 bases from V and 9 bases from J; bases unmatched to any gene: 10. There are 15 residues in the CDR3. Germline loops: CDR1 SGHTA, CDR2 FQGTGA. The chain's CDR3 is CASSASGRAVSEQFF. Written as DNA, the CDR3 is TGTGCCAGCAGCGCCAGCGGGAGGGCCGTAAGTGAGCAGTTCTTC.

CDR3 in DNA: TGTGCCACCAGTGGGGCGGGGTTGGGGGATTATGAGCAGTTCTTC. It is translated as CATSGAGLGDYEQFF. This chain uses TRBV24-1 with TRBJ2-1; possible D gene TRBD2, 6 bases. This CDR3 is 15 amino acids long. Per germline, CDR1 KGHDR and CDR2 SFDVKD. With 5 bases removed from V and 8 bases from J, the gap between germline ends came to 18 bases.

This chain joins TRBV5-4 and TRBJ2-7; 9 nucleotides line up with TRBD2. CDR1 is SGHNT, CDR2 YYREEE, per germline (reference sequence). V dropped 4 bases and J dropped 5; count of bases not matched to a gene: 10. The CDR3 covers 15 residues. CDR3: CASSRAASGTDEQYF. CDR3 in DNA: TGTGCCAGCAGCCGGGCGGCTAGCGGGACTGACGAGCAGTACTTC. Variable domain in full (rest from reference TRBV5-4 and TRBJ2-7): ETGVTQSPTHLIKTRGQQVTLRCSSQSGHNTVSWYQQALGQGPQFIFQYYREEENGRGNFPPRFSGLQFPNYSSELNVNALELDDSALYLCASSRAASGTDEQYFGPGTRLTVT.

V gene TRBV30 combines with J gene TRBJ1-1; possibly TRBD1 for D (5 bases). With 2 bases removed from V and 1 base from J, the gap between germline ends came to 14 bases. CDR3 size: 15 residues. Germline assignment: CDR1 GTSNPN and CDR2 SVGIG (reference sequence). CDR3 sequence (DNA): TGTGCCTGGAGTCCTTTGGGACTGGAGAACACTGAAGCTTTCTTT. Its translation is CAWSPLGLENTEAFF.

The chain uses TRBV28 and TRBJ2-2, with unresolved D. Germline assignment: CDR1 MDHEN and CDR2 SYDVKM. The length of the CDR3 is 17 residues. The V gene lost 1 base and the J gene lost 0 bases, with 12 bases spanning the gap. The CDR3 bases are TGTGCCAGCAGTTTATCGATCTATCCGCCGAACACCGGGGAGCTGTTTTTT. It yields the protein CASSLSIYPPNTGELFF.

The CDR3 sequence: CASSEWDRARETQYF. The CDR3 DNA sequence: TGTGCCAGCAGTGAATGGGACAGGGCCAGGGAGACCCAGTACTTC. The J gene is TRBJ2-5, the V gene TRBV6-1, with TRBD1 matching over 9 bases. Germline loops: CDR1 MNHNS, CDR2 SASEGT. The CDR3 has 15 amino acids. Germline trimming cut 2 bases from V and 5 bases from J; bases unmatched to any gene: 6.

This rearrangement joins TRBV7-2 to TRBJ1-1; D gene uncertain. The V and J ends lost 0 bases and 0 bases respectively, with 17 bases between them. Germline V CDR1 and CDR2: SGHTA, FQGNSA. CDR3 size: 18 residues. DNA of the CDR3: TGTGCCAGCAGCTTAGCGCTGACTGTCACCTCTATGAACACTGAAGCTTTCTTT. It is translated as CASSLALTVTSMNTEAFF. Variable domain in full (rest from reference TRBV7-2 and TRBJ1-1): GAGVSQSPSNKVTEKGKDVELRCDPISGHTALYWYRQSLGQGLEFLIYFQGNSAPDKSGLPSDRFSAERTGGSVSTLTIQRTQQEDSAVYLCASSLALTVTSMNTEAFFGQGTRLTVV.

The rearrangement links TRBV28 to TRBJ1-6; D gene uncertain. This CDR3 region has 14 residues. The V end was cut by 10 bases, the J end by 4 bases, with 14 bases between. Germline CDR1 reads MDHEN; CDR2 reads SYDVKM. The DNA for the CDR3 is TGTGCCATCAACTGGACGGGATATAATTCACCCCTCCACTTT. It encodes CAINWTGYNSPLHF. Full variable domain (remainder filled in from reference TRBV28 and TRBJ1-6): DVKVTQSSRYLVKRTGEKVFLECVQDMDHENMFWYRQDPGLGLRLIYFSYDVKMKEKGDIPEGYSVSREKKERFSLILESASTNQTSMYLCAINWTGYNSPLHFGNGTRLTVT.

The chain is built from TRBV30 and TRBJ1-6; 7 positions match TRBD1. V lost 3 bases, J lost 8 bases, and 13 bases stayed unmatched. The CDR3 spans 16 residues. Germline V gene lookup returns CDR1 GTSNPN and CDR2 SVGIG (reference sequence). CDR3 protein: CAWRRPRGTLHSPLHF. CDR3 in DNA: TGTGCCTGGAGACGGCCCAGGGGGACACTCCATTCACCCCTCCACTTT.

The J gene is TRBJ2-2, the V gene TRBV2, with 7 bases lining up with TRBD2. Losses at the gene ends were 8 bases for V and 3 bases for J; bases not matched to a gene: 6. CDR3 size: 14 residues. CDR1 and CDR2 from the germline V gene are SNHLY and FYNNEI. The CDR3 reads CASLTSPDTGELFF. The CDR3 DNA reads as TGTGCCAGCCTGACTAGCCCCGACACCGGGGAGCTGTTTTTT.

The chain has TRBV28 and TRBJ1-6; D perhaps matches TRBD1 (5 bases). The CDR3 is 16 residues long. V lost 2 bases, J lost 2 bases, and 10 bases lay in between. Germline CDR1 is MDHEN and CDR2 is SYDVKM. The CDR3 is CASSLRGGPYNSPLHF. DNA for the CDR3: TGTGCCAGCAGTTTAAGGGGTGGTCCCTATAATTCACCCCTCCACTTT.

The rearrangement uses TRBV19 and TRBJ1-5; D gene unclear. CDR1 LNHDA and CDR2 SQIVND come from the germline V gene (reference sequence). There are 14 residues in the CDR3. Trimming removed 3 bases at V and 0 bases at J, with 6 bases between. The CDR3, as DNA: TGTGCCAGTAGTATTCAGTTTAGCAATCAGCCCCAGCATTTT. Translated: CASSIQFSNQPQHF.

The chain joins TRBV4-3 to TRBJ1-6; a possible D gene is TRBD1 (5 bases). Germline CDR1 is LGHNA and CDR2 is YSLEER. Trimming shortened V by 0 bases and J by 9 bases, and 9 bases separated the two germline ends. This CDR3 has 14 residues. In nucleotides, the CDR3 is TGCGCCAGCAGCCAAGACAGGGAGGGTTCACCCCTCCACTTT. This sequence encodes CASSQDREGSPLHF.

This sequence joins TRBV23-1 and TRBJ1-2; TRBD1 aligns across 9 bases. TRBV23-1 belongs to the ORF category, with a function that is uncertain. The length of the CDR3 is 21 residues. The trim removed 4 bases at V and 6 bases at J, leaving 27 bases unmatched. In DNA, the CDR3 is TGCGCCAGCAGTCCCACAATAACAGGGGGCGAAAGTGACTCACCGGGAGATGGCTACACCTTC. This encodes CASSPTITGGESDSPGDGYTF.